These 9 T cell receptor beta chains were sequenced from one sample in a study of graft-versus-host responses after intestinal transplantation. Sequencing used immunoSEQ multiplex PCR; TCRdb keeps in-frame clones, though not all of them. Among about 120,000 clones listed, over 85% were seen once. For these TCRs, the target antigens are not known. Here the sequenced sample was unstimulated CD4+ T cells sorted from spleen or lymph node cells, taken before intestinal transplant. The receptors originated from a human donor who received an intestinal transplant.

The chain combines TRBV14 with TRBJ2-6, with a possible D match to TRBD2 (5 bases). V dropped 7 bases and J dropped 2 bases, with 18 bases sitting between them. Germline lookup yields CDR1 SGHDN and CDR2 FVKESK. The CDR3 length is 17 residues. The CDR3 DNA follows: TGTGCCAGCACCGATCGCAGATTGACTACTGGGGCCAACGTCCTGACTTTC. Translation gives CASTDRRLTTGANVLTF.

The chain has TRBV6-6 and TRBJ2-5; possibly TRBD1 for D (6 bases). The CDR3 is made up of 14 amino acids. From germline, CDR1 is MNHNY and CDR2 SVGAGI (reference sequence). The V gene lost 11 bases and the J gene lost 5 bases, with 21 bases spanning the gap. CDR3 sequence: CAGRGGFATETQYF. The CDR3 nucleotides read TGTGCCGGCCGAGGGGGATTCGCTACGGAGACCCAGTACTTC.

The chain links TRBV5-1 to TRBJ1-1; tentative D call: TRBD1 (5 bases). The CDR3 length is 14 residues. Germline V gene data show CDR1 as SGHRS and CDR2 as YFSETQ. V was shortened by 2 bases and J by 1 base, with 9 bases between the two germline ends. The DNA of the CDR3 is TGCGCCAGCAGCTTTCAGGGATCGAACACTGAAGCTTTCTTT. Protein sequence: CASSFQGSNTEAFF.

V gene TRBV29-1 combines with J gene TRBJ2-5; the D is unclear. CDR3 length equals 13 residues. The germline CDR1 and CDR2 sequences are SQVTM and ANQGSEA. V was clipped by 4 bases and J by 2 bases, with 11 bases between them. The CDR3: CSVGQLKQETQYF. The CDR3 DNA sequence: TGCAGCGTTGGGCAGCTAAAGCAAGAGACCCAGTACTTC.

The chain joins TRBV7-3 to TRBJ2-3; D is undetermined. The V and J ends lost 1 base and 4 bases respectively, with 12 bases between them. The CDR3 length is 15 residues. Per the germline V gene, CDR1 is SGHTA and CDR2 is FQGTGA. CDR3 DNA: TGTGCCAGCAGCTTAAGTAGCACCCCCTCAGATACGCAGTATTTT. This encodes CASSLSSTPSDTQYF. Based on the CDR3 plus reference TRBV7-3 and TRBJ2-3, the full variable domain is GAGVSQTPSNKVTEKGKYVELRCDPISGHTALYWYRQSLGQGPEFLIYFQGTGAADDSGLPNDRFFAVRPEGSVSTLKIQRTERGDSAVYLCASSLSSTPSDTQYFGPGTRLTVL.

This sequence joins TRBV6-5 and TRBJ1-5; no clear D gene. The CDR3 extends over 13 amino acids. Germline values: CDR1 MNHEY, CDR2 SVGAGI. V lost 0 bases to trimming and J lost 5 bases, with 5 bases between them. The CDR3 spells CASSYSRDQPQHF. CDR3 in DNA: TGTGCCAGCAGTTACTCACGGGATCAGCCCCAGCATTTT.

V and J are TRBV2 and TRBJ1-1; 7 bases map to TRBD1. The CDR3 has 17 residues. Germline V gene sequence: CDR1 SNHLY, CDR2 FYNNEI. The J segment lost 0 bases and the V segment lost 4 bases, leaving 11 bases of the junction unmatched. CDR3 nucleotides: TGTGCCAGCAGTGGCAGAGGGACAGAGATCATGAACACTGAAGCTTTCTTT. Translating gives CASSGRGTEIMNTEAFF.

The CDR3 nucleotides read TGTGCCAGCAGTGATGGCATCCGACTAGCGGGAGGGAGGGATACGCAGTATTTT. This gives the protein CASSDGIRLAGGRDTQYF. The chain carries TRBV2 and TRBJ2-3; 14 bases match TRBD2. The CDR3 has 18 amino acids. The junction had 11 bases not matched to a gene; V was cut back by 3 bases and J by 6 bases. Germline V gene sequence: CDR1 SNHLY, CDR2 FYNNEI.

This rearrangement joins TRBV23-1 to TRBJ2-1; D possibly corresponds to TRBD2 (6 bases). TRBV23-1 is an ORF, with its function uncertain. The CDR3 is 24 residues long. The V and J ends lost 0 bases and 9 bases respectively, with 42 bases between them. Written as DNA, the CDR3 is TGCGCCAGCAGTCAATCGGCGGTGGGCGGGATGGGGCCCCACCTGGATTGGGATGACAGTGAGCAGTTCTTC. Translation gives CASSQSAVGGMGPHLDWDDSEQFF.